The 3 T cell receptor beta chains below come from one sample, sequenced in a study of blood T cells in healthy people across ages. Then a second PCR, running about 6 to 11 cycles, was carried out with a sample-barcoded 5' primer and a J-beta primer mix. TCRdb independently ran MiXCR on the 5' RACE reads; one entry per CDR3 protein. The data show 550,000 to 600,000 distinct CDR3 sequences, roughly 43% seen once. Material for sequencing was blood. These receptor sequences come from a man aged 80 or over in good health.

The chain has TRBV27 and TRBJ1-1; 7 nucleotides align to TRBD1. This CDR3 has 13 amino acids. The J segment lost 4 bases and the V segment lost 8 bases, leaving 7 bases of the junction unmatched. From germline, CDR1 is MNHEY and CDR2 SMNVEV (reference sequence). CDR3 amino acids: CASRQGGVTEAFF. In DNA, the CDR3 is TGTGCCAGCCGACAGGGAGGTGTCACTGAAGCTTTCTTT.

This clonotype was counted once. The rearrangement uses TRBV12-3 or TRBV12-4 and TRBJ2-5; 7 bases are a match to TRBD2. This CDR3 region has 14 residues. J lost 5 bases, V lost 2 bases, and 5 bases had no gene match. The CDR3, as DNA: TGTGCCAGCAGTTTACTAAAACTAGCGGAGACCCAGTACTTC. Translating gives CASSLLKLAETQYF.

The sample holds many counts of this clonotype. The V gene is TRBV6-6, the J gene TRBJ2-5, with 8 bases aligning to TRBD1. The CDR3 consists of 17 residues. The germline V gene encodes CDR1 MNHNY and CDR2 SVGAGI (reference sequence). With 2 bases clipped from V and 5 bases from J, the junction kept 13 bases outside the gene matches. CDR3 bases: TGTGCCAGCAGTTACAAGACAGGGGTGGGTTCTGGGGAGACCCAGTACTTC. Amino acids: CASSYKTGVGSGETQYF.